This TCR beta chain was sequenced in a study of shared clonotypes between healthy human individuals. Across the whole study: A donor's plate count was three for CD4 naive and three for CD4 memory; CD8 naive had two and CD8 memory one. General study results and limits: It was anticipated that sequencing depth would influence how many clonotypes donors shared.

As to this clone: What it binds is not known.

CDR1 is MGHRA, CDR2 YSYEKL, per germline. V was shortened by 0 bases and J by 4 bases, with 12 bases between the two germline ends. The CDR3 length is 15 residues. Several immunoSEQ plates received, in even portions, the genomic DNA of each subset. The repertoire was sequenced with immunoSEQ multiplex PCR; TCRdb's copy has only in-frame clones and lacks some. Of about a million clones detected, around 74% appear once; the ten largest clones hold 1.4%. Source material: memory CD4+ T cells sorted from blood. Specified subset: CD45RA-negative fraction. This sequence was found in a man younger than 35 in good health. This rearrangement joins TRBV4-1 to TRBJ1-2, with D possibly TRBD1 on 5 matching bases. The CDR3 protein is CASSQDFGGLYGYTF. The CDR3 DNA reads as TGCGCCAGCAGCCAAGATTTTGGGGGACTCTATGGCTACACCTTC.